These 27 T cell receptor beta chains originate from one sample sequenced in a study of PD-1 blockade in mismatch repair-deficient tumors. Measured with immunoSEQ multiplex PCR; TCRdb has only the in-frame clones, and not every one. The sample includes 120,000 or so clones, about 88% of them seen just once. The sequencing used peripheral blood, collected 44 weeks after starting pembrolizumab. These receptors were taken from an adult with mismatch repair-deficient cancer.

J is TRBJ2-1 and V is TRBV6-1; D unclear. The V and J ends lost 1 base and 16 bases respectively, with 17 bases between them. Germline V lookup: CDR1 MNHNS, CDR2 SASEGT. The length of the CDR3 is 13 residues. CDR3 sequence reads: CASSEVGSPYRFF. The CDR3 nucleotides are TGTGCCAGCAGTGAAGTGGGCTCCCCATACCGTTTCTTC.

The chain is built from TRBV5-1 and TRBJ2-7, with 11 positions matching TRBD1. V was clipped by 4 bases and J by 3 bases; unmatched bases: 6. Germline V gives CDR1 SGHRS, CDR2 YFSETQ. This CDR3 region has 15 residues. The CDR3 reads CASSQRGTGGYEQYF. The CDR3, as DNA: TGCGCCAGCAGCCAACGAGGGACAGGGGGCTACGAGCAGTACTTC. The full variable domain, in which reference TRBV5-1 and TRBJ2-7 provide the parts outside the CDR3, is KAGVTQTPRYLIKTRGQQVTLSCSPISGHRSVSWYQQTPGQGLQFLFEYFSETQRNKGNFPGRFSGRQFSNSRSEMNVSTLELGDSALYLCASSQRGTGGYEQYFGPGTRLTVT.

V and J are TRBV4-3 and TRBJ2-7, with TRBD2 matching 8 bases. The CDR3 has 16 amino acids. The trim removed 0 bases at V and 1 base at J, leaving 5 bases unmatched. In germline, CDR1 is LGHNA, CDR2 YSLEER. This chain's CDR3 is CASSQDRAGGSYEQYF. In DNA form, the CDR3 reads TGCGCCAGCAGCCAAGATCGGGCGGGAGGATCCTACGAGCAGTACTTC.

The gene calls are TRBV7-9 and TRBJ2-7; D is unclear. Germline values: CDR1 SEHNR, CDR2 FQNEAQ (reference sequence). The germline V and J ends were trimmed by 0 bases and 9 bases, with 6 bases remaining between them. The CDR3 spans 11 residues. CDR3 in DNA: TGTGCCAGCAGCTTAGCGCAATGGCAGTACTTC. This sequence encodes CASSLAQWQYF.

This clone appeared a single time. The chain's CDR3 is CASSPSDWYSNQPQHF. DNA for the CDR3: TGTGCCAGCTCACCTTCAGACTGGTATAGCAATCAGCCCCAGCATTTT. The V gene is TRBV18, the J gene TRBJ1-5, with D unresolved. Per the germline V gene, CDR1 is KGHSH and CDR2 is LQKENI. CDR3 length: 16 amino acids. Trimming pared 3 bases from V and 0 bases from J, leaving 12 bases between.

This clone was seen more than once but under ten times. The chain recombines TRBV6-4 with TRBJ2-3, with D perhaps TRBD2 (6 bases). The CDR3 is 14 amino acids. Trimming pared 4 bases from V and 0 bases from J, leaving 8 bases between. The germline V gene encodes CDR1 MRHNA and CDR2 SNTAGT. The CDR3 here is CASSAGTSTDTQYF. CDR3 DNA sequence: TGTGCCAGCAGTGCCGGGACTAGCACAGATACGCAGTATTTT.

The chain combines TRBV7-8 with TRBJ2-1; 11 bases are shared with TRBD2. In germline, CDR1 is SGHVS, CDR2 FQNEAQ. This CDR3 contains 17 residues. V trimming: 1 base; J trimming: 7 bases; junction bases outside the gene matches: 9. The CDR3 nucleotides read TGTGCCAGCAGCTTAGGATTAGCGGGGGGGTTTGGTAATGAGCAGTTCTTC. It translates to CASSLGLAGGFGNEQFF.

The gene calls are TRBV28 and TRBJ2-6; TRBD2 matches 7 bases. The CDR3 sequence is 16 residues long. V was pared by 6 bases and J by 5 bases, with 10 bases of the junction left unmatched. CDR1 MDHEN and CDR2 SYDVKM come from the germline V gene. CDR3 DNA sequence: TGTGCCAGCAGGGGTCAAGGCGGGGGAAGGGCCAACGTCCTGACTTTC. Protein: CASRGQGGGRANVLTF.

The chain links TRBV5-1 to TRBJ2-1, with D maybe TRBD2 (6 bases). Looked up from germline, CDR1 is SGHRS and CDR2 is YFSETQ. The V end lost 3 bases, the J end lost 4 bases, and 14 bases lay between the germline ends. The CDR3 loop spans 15 amino acids. CDR3 sequence (DNA): TGCGCCAGCAGCTCCGGGACTTTTCAGTACAATGAGCAGTTCTTC. As protein: CASSSGTFQYNEQFF.

The chain employs TRBV6-4 and TRBJ2-3; D gene unclear. The V gene's germline CDR1 is MRHNA and CDR2 SNTAGT. CDR3 length: 14 residues. V was shortened by 3 bases and J by 2 bases, with 9 bases between the two germline ends. The CDR3 spells CASSDGRSTDTQYF. CDR3 in DNA: TGTGCCAGCAGTGATGGACGGTCCACAGATACGCAGTATTTT.

The CDR3 sequence is CASSRIPGLNNEQFF. In DNA, the CDR3 is TGCGCCAGCAGCAGAATCCCGGGACTCAACAATGAGCAGTTCTTC. This sequence joins TRBV5-1 and TRBJ2-1; tentative D call: TRBD2 (6 bases). The germline V gene has CDR1 SGHRS and CDR2 YFSETQ. The V gene lost 4 bases and the J gene lost 5 bases, with 16 bases spanning the gap. The CDR3 has 15 residues.

The V and J genes are TRBV7-2 and TRBJ2-1; 12 bases match TRBD1. CDR1 and CDR2 (germline): SGHTA, FQGNSA. The CDR3 consists of 17 residues. The J segment lost 10 bases and the V segment lost 4 bases, leaving 14 bases of the junction unmatched. DNA of the CDR3: TGTGCCAGCAGCTACATACCCGGGACAGGGGGCAGGCGGGAGCAGTTCTTC. It codes for CASSYIPGTGGRREQFF.

This rearrangement joins TRBV11-3 to TRBJ2-7; TRBD2 might be the D (6 bases). V lost 4 bases to trimming and J lost 2 bases, with 15 bases between them. Germline V gene data show CDR1 as SGHNT and CDR2 as YENEEA. The CDR3 is 15 residues long. CDR3 bases: TGTGCCAGCAGCTCCGGGACTTCTAGGACCTACGAGCAGTACTTC. Protein product: CASSSGTSRTYEQYF.

In this sample, this clone turned up a few times. J is TRBJ2-3 and V is TRBV18, with 12 positions matching TRBD2. The CDR3 runs to 14 residues. V was pared by 3 bases and J by 6 bases, with 1 base of the junction left unmatched. Germline V gene sequence: CDR1 KGHSH, CDR2 LQKENI. In DNA, the CDR3 is TGTGCCAGCTCACCGGGGACTAGCGGGGATACGCAGTATTTT. Its protein product is CASSPGTSGDTQYF. Using reference TRBV18 and TRBJ2-3 for the parts outside the CDR3, the full variable domain is NAGVMQNPRHLVRRRGQEARLRCSPMKGHSHVYWYRQLPEEGLKFMVYLQKENIIDESGMPKERFSAEFPKEGPSILRIQQVVRGDSAAYFCASSPGTSGDTQYFGPGTRLTVL.

V usage is TRBV7-2 and J usage is TRBJ1-4; TRBD1 matches at 8 bases. The V and J ends lost 5 bases and 2 bases, in that order; junction bases with no gene match: 7. Germline V lookup: CDR1 SGHTA, CDR2 FQGNSA. CDR3 size: 16 residues. CDR3 residues: CASSPGQGDTNEKLFF. CDR3 sequence (DNA): TGTGCCAGCAGCCCCGGACAGGGAGACACTAATGAAAAACTGTTTTTT.

The chain has TRBV7-8 and TRBJ2-7; 13 bases map to TRBD2. Germline assignment: CDR1 SGHVS and CDR2 FQNEAQ. The J segment lost 5 bases and the V segment lost 1 base, leaving 2 bases of the junction unmatched. The CDR3 extends over 15 amino acids. Written as DNA, the CDR3 is TGTGCCAGCAGCTTAGAACTAGCGGGAGGGAACGAGCAGTACTTC. Protein sequence: CASSLELAGGNEQYF.

The rearrangement uses TRBV12-5 and TRBJ1-1; 7 bases agree with TRBD1. With V trimmed by 1 base and J by 1 base, 18 bases remained unmatched. Germline V gene sequence: CDR1 LGHNT, CDR2 FRNRAP. There are 20 residues in the CDR3. The CDR3 here is CASGLGQTTGPMGANTEAFF. As DNA, the CDR3 is TGTGCTAGTGGTTTGGGACAAACGACAGGGCCCATGGGAGCGAACACTGAAGCTTTCTTT.

This sequence joins TRBV9 and TRBJ1-2; 9 nucleotides match TRBD1. Trimming removed 2 bases from V and 6 bases from J; junction bases left unmatched: 8. The CDR3 runs to 15 residues. Looked up from germline, CDR1 is SGDLS and CDR2 is YYNGEE. The CDR3 region has the DNA TGTGCCAGCAGCGTCCAGGGACAGGGAGTTAATGGCTACACCTTC. It codes for CASSVQGQGVNGYTF. The complete variable domain, with remaining parts taken from reference TRBV9 and TRBJ1-2, reads DSGVTQTPKHLITATGQRVTLRCSPRSGDLSVYWYQQSLDQGLQFLIQYYNGEERAKGNILERFSAQQFPDLHSELNLSSLELGDSALYFCASSVQGQGVNGYTFGSGTRLTVV.

The chain joins TRBV19 to TRBJ2-2; no definite D call. Trimming took off 2 bases at V and 0 bases at J, with 7 bases between the two ends. Germline CDR1 reads LNHDA; CDR2 reads SQIVND (reference sequence). This CDR3 has 15 residues. DNA of the CDR3: TGTGCCAGTAGTATAAGGCCCCCGAACACCGGGGAGCTGTTTTTT. Translating it yields CASSIRPPNTGELFF.

CDR3 sequence: CASSPGTSNEQFF. CDR3 DNA sequence: TGTGCCAGCAGCCCTGGGACTAGCAATGAGCAGTTCTTC. This chain connects TRBV11-2 to TRBJ2-1; TRBD2 agrees at 8 bases. Germline V gives CDR1 SGHAT, CDR2 FQNNGV. V gave up 5 bases and J gave up 6 bases; unmatched junction bases: 3. This CDR3 region has 13 residues.

This chain uses TRBV4-1 with TRBJ2-7; 11 bases line up with TRBD2. The CDR3 totals 18 residues. Germline CDR1 MGHRA, CDR2 YSYEKL. V lost 0 bases, J lost 3 bases, and 10 bases stayed unmatched. Here the CDR3 reads CASSQEIIGLAGLYEQYF. In DNA form, the CDR3 reads TGCGCCAGCAGCCAAGAAATTATAGGACTAGCGGGTCTCTACGAGCAGTACTTC.

The chain recombines TRBV2 with TRBJ2-1, with 13 bases identical to TRBD2. The CDR3 extends over 19 amino acids. Germline V gene sequence: CDR1 SNHLY, CDR2 FYNNEI. Losses at the gene ends were 10 bases for V and 1 base for J; bases not matched to a gene: 16. CDR3 amino acids: CATQGTGLAGISSYNEQFF. CDR3 DNA sequence: TGTGCCACCCAGGGGACGGGACTAGCGGGAATTAGTTCCTACAATGAGCAGTTCTTC.

This clone was counted a single time. The CDR3 loop is CASLQAGGLYNEQFF. DNA for the CDR3: TGTGCCAGTCTACAAGCGGGAGGGCTCTACAATGAGCAGTTCTTC. This chain uses TRBV27 with TRBJ2-1; 10 positions match TRBD2. Germline-derived CDR1 and CDR2 are MNHEY and SMNVEV (reference sequence). J lost 3 bases, V lost 9 bases, and 8 bases had no gene match. The CDR3 has 15 residues.

The genes are TRBV21-1 and TRBJ2-5; TRBD2 was called by the table and not checked on the DNA. TRBV21-1 is a recognized pseudogene. This CDR3 spans 16 amino acids. CDR3 residues: CASSKGIGGGEETQYF. Written as DNA, the CDR3 is TGTGCCAGCAGCAAAGGTATCGGTGGAGGGGAAGAGACCCAGTACTTC.

The genes are TRBV27 and TRBJ2-2; D unresolved. The CDR3 covers 14 residues. CDR1 is MNHEY, CDR2 SMNVEV, per germline (reference sequence). V was pared by 7 bases and J by 1 base, with 10 bases between. The chain's CDR3 is CASKTAMNTGELFF. DNA for the CDR3: TGTGCCAGCAAAACAGCAATGAACACCGGGGAGCTGTTTTTT.

CDR3 bases: TGTGCCAGCAACTACTACAACGGCTACGAGCAGTACTTC. Its translation is CASNYYNGYEQYF. The chain uses TRBV5-6 and TRBJ2-7; the D is unclear. With 6 bases removed from V and 3 bases from J, the gap between germline ends came to 13 bases. The CDR3 is 13 residues long. CDR1 is SGHDT, CDR2 YYEEEE, per germline.

This rearrangement joins TRBV6-5 to TRBJ2-7; D gene ambiguous. The germline V gene has CDR1 MNHEY and CDR2 SVGAGI. V lost 5 bases and J 1 base, leaving 3 bases between the germline ends. This CDR3 is built from 11 residues. CDR3 protein: CASSPSYEQYF. The CDR3 nucleotides are TGTGCCAGCAGTCCGTCCTACGAGCAGTACTTC.